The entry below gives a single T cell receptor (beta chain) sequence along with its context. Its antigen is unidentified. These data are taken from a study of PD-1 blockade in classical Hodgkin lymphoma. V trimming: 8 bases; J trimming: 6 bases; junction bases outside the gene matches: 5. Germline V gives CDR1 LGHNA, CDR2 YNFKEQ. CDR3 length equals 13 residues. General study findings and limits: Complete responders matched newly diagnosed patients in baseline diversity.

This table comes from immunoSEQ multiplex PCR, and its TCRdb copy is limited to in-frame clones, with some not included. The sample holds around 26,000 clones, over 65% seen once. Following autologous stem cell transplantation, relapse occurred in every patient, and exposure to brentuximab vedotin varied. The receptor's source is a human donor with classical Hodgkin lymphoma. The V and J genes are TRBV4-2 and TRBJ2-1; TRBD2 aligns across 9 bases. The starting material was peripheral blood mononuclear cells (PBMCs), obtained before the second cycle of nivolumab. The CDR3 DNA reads TGTGCCAGCCAGGGTAGCGGGAGCAATGAGCAGTTCTTC. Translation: CASQGSGSNEQFF.